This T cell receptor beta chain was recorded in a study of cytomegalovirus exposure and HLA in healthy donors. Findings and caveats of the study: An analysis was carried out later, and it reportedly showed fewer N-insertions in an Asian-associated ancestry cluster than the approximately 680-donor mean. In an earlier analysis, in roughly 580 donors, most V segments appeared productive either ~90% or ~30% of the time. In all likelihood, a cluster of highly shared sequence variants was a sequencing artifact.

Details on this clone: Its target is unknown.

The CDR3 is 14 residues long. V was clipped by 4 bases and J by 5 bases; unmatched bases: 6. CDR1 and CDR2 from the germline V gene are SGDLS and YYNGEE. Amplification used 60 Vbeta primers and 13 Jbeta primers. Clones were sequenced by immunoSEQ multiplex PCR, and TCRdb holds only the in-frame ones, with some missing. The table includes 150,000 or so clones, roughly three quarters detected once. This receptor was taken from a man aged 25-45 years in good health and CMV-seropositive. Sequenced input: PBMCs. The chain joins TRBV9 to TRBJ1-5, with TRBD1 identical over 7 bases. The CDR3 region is CASSPDRADQPQHF. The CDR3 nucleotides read TGTGCCAGCAGCCCAGACAGGGCGGATCAGCCCCAGCATTTT.